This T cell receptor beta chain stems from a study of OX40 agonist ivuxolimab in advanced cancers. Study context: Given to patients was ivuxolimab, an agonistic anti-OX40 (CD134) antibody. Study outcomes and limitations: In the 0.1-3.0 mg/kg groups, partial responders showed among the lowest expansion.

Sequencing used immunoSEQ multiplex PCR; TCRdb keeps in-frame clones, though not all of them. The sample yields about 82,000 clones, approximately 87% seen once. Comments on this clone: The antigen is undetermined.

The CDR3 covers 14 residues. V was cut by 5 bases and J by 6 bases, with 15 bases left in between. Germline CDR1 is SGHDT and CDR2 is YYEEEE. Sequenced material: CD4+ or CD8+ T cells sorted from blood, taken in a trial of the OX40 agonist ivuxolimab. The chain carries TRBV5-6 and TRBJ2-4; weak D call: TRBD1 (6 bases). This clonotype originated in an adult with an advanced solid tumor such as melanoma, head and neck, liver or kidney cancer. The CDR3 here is CASSRTGTPNIQYF. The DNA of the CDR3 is TGTGCCAGCAGTAGAACAGGGACCCCAAACATTCAGTACTTC.